This T cell receptor (beta chain) was sequenced in a study of T cell changes during pregnancy in multiple sclerosis. Deletions cut 2 bases from V and 3 bases from J, with 13 bases between. Germline assignment: CDR1 SGHTA and CDR2 FQGNSA. CDR3 length: 15 amino acids. The assay was immunoSEQ multiplex PCR, and TCRdb's table has in-frame clones only and misses some. The sample lists around 40,000 clones; 90% to 95% were seen once. Sequencing was performed on CD4+ T cells from peripheral blood mononuclear cells, taken in the third trimester of pregnancy. This receptor was obtained from a female donor with multiple sclerosis, enrolled in a pregnancy study. The V call is TRBV7-2, the J call TRBJ1-1; no firm D call. The CDR3 region has the DNA TGTGCCAGCAGCTTATATTGGGCGGGAGACACTGAAGCTTTCTTT. Protein sequence: CASSLYWAGDTEAFF. Drawing the rest from reference TRBV7-2 and TRBJ1-1, the complete variable domain is GAGVSQSPSNKVTEKGKDVELRCDPISGHTALYWYRQSLGQGLEFLIYFQGNSAPDKSGLPSDRFSAERTGGSVSTLTIQRTQQEDSAVYLCASSLYWAGDTEAFFGQGTRLTVV.